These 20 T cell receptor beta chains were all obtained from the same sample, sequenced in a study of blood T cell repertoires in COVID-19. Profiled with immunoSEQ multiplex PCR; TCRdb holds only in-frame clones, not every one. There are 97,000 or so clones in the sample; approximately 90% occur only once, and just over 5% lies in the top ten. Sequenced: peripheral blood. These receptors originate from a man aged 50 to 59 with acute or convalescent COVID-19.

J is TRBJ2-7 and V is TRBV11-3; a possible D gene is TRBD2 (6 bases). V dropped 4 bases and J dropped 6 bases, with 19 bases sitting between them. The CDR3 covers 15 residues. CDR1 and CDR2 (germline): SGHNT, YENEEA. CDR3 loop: CASSSGTGATSEQYF. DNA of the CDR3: TGTGCCAGCAGCTCCGGGACTGGGGCGACTTCCGAGCAGTACTTC.

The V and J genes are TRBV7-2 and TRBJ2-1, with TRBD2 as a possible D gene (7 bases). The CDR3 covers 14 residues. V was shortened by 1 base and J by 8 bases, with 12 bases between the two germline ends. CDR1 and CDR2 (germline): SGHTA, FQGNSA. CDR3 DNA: TGTGCCAGCAGCTTAGTACGGGGGGCCTATGAGCAGTTCTTC. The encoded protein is CASSLVRGAYEQFF.

CDR3 amino acids: CSAPQGFEQYF. CDR3 nucleotides: TGCAGTGCCCCCCAGGGCTTCGAGCAGTACTTC. This sequence joins TRBV20-1 and TRBJ2-7; TRBD1 might be the D (5 bases). CDR1 DFQATT and CDR2 SNEGSKA come from the germline V gene (reference sequence). V gave up 6 bases and J gave up 6 bases, with 12 bases separating them. The CDR3 loop spans 11 amino acids.

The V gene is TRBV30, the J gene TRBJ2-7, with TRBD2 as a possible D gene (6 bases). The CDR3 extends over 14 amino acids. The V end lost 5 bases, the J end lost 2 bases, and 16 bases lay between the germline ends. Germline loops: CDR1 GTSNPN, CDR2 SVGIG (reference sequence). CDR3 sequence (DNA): TGTGCCTGGGCCTCTGGGGGGAGCGCCTACGAGCAGTACTTC. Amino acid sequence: CAWASGGSAYEQYF.

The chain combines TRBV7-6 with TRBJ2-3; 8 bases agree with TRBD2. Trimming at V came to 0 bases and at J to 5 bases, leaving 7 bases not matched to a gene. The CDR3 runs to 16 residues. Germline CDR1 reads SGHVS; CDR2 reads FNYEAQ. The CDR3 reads CASSLAGGRGGDTQYF. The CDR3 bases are TGTGCCAGCAGCTTAGCGGGAGGCCGGGGGGGAGATACGCAGTATTTT.

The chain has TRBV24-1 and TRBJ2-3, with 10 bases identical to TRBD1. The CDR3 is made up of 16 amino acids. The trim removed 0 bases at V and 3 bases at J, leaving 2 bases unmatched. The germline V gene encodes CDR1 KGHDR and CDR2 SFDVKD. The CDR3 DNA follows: TGTGCCACCAGTGATTTGGGGACAGGGGCTACAGATACGCAGTATTTT. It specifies CATSDLGTGATDTQYF.

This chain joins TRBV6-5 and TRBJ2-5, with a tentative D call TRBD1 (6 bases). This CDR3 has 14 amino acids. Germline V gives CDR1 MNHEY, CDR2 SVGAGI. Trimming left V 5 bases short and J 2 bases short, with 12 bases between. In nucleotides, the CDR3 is TGTGCCAGCAGTCCCACAGGGTTTCAAGAGACCCAGTACTTC. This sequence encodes CASSPTGFQETQYF.

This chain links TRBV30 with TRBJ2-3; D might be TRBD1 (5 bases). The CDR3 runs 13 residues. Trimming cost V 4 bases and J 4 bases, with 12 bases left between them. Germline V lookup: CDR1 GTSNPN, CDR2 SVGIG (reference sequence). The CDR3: CAWNPGSPDTQYF. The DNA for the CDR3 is TGTGCCTGGAATCCAGGGTCGCCAGATACGCAGTATTTT.

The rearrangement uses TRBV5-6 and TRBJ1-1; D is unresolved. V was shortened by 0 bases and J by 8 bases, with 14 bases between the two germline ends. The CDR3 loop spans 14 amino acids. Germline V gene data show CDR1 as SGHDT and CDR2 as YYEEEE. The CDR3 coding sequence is TGTGCCAGCAGCTTGGTGAGTCAGGCCAAGGAAGCTTTCTTT. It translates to CASSLVSQAKEAFF.

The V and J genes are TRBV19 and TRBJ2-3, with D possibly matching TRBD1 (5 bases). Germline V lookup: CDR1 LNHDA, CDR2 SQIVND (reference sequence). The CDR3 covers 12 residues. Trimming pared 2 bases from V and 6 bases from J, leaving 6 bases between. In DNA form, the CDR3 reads TGTGCCAGTAGTATAAACAGGGATACGCAGTATTTT. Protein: CASSINRDTQYF.

The CDR3 protein is CASSNSGTAYGYTF. DNA for the CDR3: TGCGCCAGCAGCAATTCCGGGACAGCCTATGGCTACACCTTC. The rearrangement uses TRBV5-1 and TRBJ1-2, with 7 bases identical to TRBD1. This CDR3 is 14 amino acids long. V was pared by 4 bases and J by 4 bases, with 7 bases of the junction left unmatched. Germline lookup yields CDR1 SGHRS and CDR2 YFSETQ.

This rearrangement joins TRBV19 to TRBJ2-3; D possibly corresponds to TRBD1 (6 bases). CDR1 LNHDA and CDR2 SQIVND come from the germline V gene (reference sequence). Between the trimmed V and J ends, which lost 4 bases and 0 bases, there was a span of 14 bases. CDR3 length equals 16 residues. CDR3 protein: CASSRDIVTSTDTQYF. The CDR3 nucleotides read TGTGCCAGTAGTAGGGACATCGTTACTAGCACAGATACGCAGTATTTT.

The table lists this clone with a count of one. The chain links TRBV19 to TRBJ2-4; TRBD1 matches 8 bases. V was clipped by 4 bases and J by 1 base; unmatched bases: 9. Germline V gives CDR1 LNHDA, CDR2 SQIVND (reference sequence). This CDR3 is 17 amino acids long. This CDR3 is CASSTGQGGGAKNIQYF. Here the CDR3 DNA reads TGTGCCAGTAGTACAGGACAGGGTGGGGGGGCCAAAAACATTCAGTACTTC.

The CDR3 DNA reads TGTGCCAGCAGCTTAGGGGGGACTAGCGGACTATACAATGAGCAGTTCTTC. Its protein product is CASSLGGTSGLYNEQFF. The chain links TRBV7-9 to TRBJ2-1; TRBD2 agrees at 11 bases. The V gene end was trimmed by 1 base and the J gene end by 4 bases; junction bases not matched to a gene: 6. Germline CDR1 reads SEHNR; CDR2 reads FQNEAQ (reference sequence). The CDR3 is 17 residues long. The full variable domain, rest sourced from reference TRBV7-9 and TRBJ2-1, is DTGVSQNPRHKITKRGQNVTFRCDPISEHNRLYWYRQTLGQGPEFLTYFQNEAQLEKSRLLSDRFSAERPKGSFSTLEIQRTEQGDSAMYLCASSLGGTSGLYNEQFFGPGTRLTVL.

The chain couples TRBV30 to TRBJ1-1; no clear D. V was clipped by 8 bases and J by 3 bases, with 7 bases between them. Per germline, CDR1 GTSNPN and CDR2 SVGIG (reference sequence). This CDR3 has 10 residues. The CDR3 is CAGGHTEAFF. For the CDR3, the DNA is TGTGCCGGAGGTCACACTGAAGCTTTCTTT.

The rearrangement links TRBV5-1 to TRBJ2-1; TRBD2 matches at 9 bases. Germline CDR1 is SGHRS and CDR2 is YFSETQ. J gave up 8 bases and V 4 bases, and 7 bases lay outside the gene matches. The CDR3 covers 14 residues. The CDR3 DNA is TGCGCCAGCAGCACCGGGACTAGCACCCATGAGCAGTTCTTC. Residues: CASSTGTSTHEQFF.

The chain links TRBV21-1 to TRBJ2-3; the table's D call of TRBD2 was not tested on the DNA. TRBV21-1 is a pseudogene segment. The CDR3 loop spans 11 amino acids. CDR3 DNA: TGTGCCAACAAAAGAATTCGGGCGCAGTATTTT. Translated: CANKRIRAQYF.

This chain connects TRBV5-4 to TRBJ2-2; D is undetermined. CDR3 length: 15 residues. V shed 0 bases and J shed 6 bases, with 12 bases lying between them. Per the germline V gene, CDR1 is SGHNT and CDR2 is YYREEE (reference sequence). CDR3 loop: CASSLVAPMAGELFF. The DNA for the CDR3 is TGTGCCAGCAGCTTGGTAGCCCCTATGGCCGGGGAGCTGTTTTTT.

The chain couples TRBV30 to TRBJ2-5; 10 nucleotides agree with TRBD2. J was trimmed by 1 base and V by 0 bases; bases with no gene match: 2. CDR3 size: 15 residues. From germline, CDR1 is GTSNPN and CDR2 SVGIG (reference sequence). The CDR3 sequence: CAWSVASGSQETQYF. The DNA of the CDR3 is TGTGCCTGGAGTGTGGCTAGCGGGAGCCAAGAGACCCAGTACTTC.

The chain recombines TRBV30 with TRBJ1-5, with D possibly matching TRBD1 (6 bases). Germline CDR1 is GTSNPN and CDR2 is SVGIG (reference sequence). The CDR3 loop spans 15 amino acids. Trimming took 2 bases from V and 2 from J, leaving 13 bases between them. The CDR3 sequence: CAWSRGNGGNQPQHF. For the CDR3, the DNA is TGTGCCTGGAGTAGGGGGAATGGAGGCAATCAGCCCCAGCATTTT.